This entry describes one TCR beta chain. Its antigen is unidentified. V gave up 8 bases and J gave up 9 bases, with 25 bases separating them. The germline V gene encodes CDR1 SNHLY and CDR2 FYNNEI. The CDR3 is 15 residues long. This entry comes from a study of Graves' ophthalmopathy and Graves' hyperthyroidism. Study conclusions and caveats: Detected in blood as well were most expanded thyroid clonotypes with frequency above 0.001. This model predicted ophthalmopathy progression (sensitivity 70% to 71%, specificity about 72%).

The TCR beta CDR3 regions underwent amplification from RNA transcripts. HTBI-primed first-round RT-PCR preceded second-round multiplex PCR. Each CDR3 protein gets one entry after TCRdb re-called the multiplex PCR reads with MiXCR. Among more than 1,000,000 distinct CDR3 sequences, 35% to 40% were seen once, and the ten largest hold around 10%. Hyperthyroidism cases were recent diagnoses of under 2 months' duration in people aged 18 to 65. Exclusion covered patients with other autoimmune diseases or uncontrolled infections (as well as pregnancy or lactation). The V gene is TRBV2, the J gene TRBJ1-2; D is unresolved. The TCR originated in an adult man with Graves' hyperthyroidism. The source material was peripheral blood or thyroid tissue (not recorded which). CDR3 nucleotides: TGTGCCAGCGGGGTGGCCCTCCGGGGAGGTCGGAGCTACACCTTC. It is translated as CASGVALRGGRSYTF.